Listed here are 22 T cell receptor beta chains from one sample, sequenced in a study of T cells in Graves' hyperthyroidism and ophthalmopathy (dated by TCRdb to 2018 to 2020). To prepare the library, multiplex PCR was applied. The data were produced on an Illumina HiSeq 2000. The TCR beta CDR3 regions were amplified from the RNA transcripts. The first round of RT-PCR for the TCR CDR3 was performed with the HTBI primer set and the Qiagen OneStep RT-PCR kit. TCRdb cleaned the public reads at Q25 with fastp, built clones with MiXCR and kept in-frame beta chains. Entries that share a CDR3 protein sequence are merged under the most common genes and DNA. The sample table holds around 340,000 distinct CDR3 sequences, of which less than 20% were seen once. Jointly, the top ten make up 15% to 19% of the sample. Input material: blood. The origin of the receptors is a woman aged 40-49 years with Graves' ophthalmopathy.

V usage is TRBV6-1 and J usage is TRBJ1-2; D call uncertain. The CDR3 spans 16 residues. The germline CDR1 and CDR2 sequences are MNHNS and SASEGT. Trimming took off 5 bases at V and 4 bases at J, with 20 bases between the two ends. The CDR3 is CASSPAGPRYSYGYTF. The DNA for the CDR3 is TGTGCCAGCAGTCCCGCCGGGCCCCGATATAGCTATGGCTACACCTTC.

The rearrangement uses TRBV12-3 or TRBV12-4 and TRBJ2-2, with D possibly TRBD2 on 5 matching bases. This CDR3 spans 13 amino acids. The V gene lost 3 bases and the J gene lost 7 bases, with 9 bases spanning the gap. CDR3 nucleotide sequence: TGTGCCAGCAGTTTGAGGGTTAACGGGGAGCTGTTTTTT. Translating gives CASSLRVNGELFF.

This clonotype was observed many times. The chain carries TRBV20-1 and TRBJ2-5, with 8 bases that match TRBD1. The junction had 14 bases not matched to a gene; V was cut back by 6 bases and J by 2 bases. This CDR3 region has 16 residues. Germline CDR1 is DFQATT and CDR2 is SNEGSKA (reference sequence). CDR3 bases: TGCAGTGCAACCGGGACAGGCGGATACCTACAAGAGACCCAGTACTTC. As protein: CSATGTGGYLQETQYF.

Concerning this clonotype: Germline and junction disagree at one end, which may indicate a read error. The chain recombines TRBV20-1 with TRBJ2-7; either TRBD1 or TRBD2 may fit D (6 bases each). Germline V gene sequence: CDR1 DFQATT, CDR2 SNEGSKA (reference sequence). CDR3 length: 15 residues. The CDR3 loop is CSARESGGPSYEQSF. CDR3 sequence (DNA): TGCAGTGCTAGAGAATCTGGGGGGCCCTCCTACGAGCAGTCCTTC.

This clonotype was recorded at least ten times. The rearrangement links TRBV25-1 to TRBJ1-2; 7 nucleotides match TRBD1. The germline V gene encodes CDR1 MGHDK and CDR2 SYGVNS. The CDR3 length is 15 residues. Trimming removed 4 bases from V and 4 bases from J; junction bases left unmatched: 9. CDR3 in amino acids: CASSGQTGNAYGYTF. The CDR3 nucleotides are TGTGCCAGCAGTGGCCAGACAGGGAACGCCTATGGCTACACCTTC.

This clonotype came up many times. The chain carries TRBV15 and TRBJ2-7; maybe TRBD2 (5 bases). The germline V and J ends were trimmed by 0 bases and 3 bases, with 12 bases remaining between them. The CDR3 runs 15 residues. Germline CDR1 reads LNHNV; CDR2 reads YYDKDF (reference sequence). As DNA, the CDR3 is TGTGCCACCAGCAGAGAAGGAGGTTCTAGCTACGAGCAGTACTTC. Encoded protein: CATSREGGSSYEQYF.

The rearrangement links TRBV6-4 to TRBJ1-2; D is unresolved. Trimming left V 3 bases short and J 8 bases short, with 19 bases between. This CDR3 spans 15 amino acids. CDR1 and CDR2 from the germline V gene are MRHNA and SNTAGT. The CDR3 sequence is CASSENPDGPGGYTF. In nucleotides, the CDR3 is TGTGCCAGCAGTGAAAACCCTGACGGCCCGGGGGGCTACACCTTC.

The gene calls are TRBV11-2 and TRBJ2-3, with 7 bases matching TRBD1. V was pared by 3 bases and J by 4 bases, with 1 base of the junction left unmatched. CDR1 is SGHAT, CDR2 FQNNGV, per germline. This CDR3 spans 13 amino acids. Here the CDR3 reads CASSLTGPDTQYF. CDR3 DNA: TGTGCCAGCAGCTTGACAGGGCCAGATACGCAGTATTTT.

The CDR3 spells CASSLVEMGKNIQYF. In DNA, the CDR3 is TGTGCCAGCAGCTTAGTCGAGATGGGCAAAAACATTCAGTACTTC. The chain employs TRBV7-2 and TRBJ2-4; D unresolved. Germline V gene data show CDR1 as SGHTA and CDR2 as FQGNSA. Deletions cut 1 base from V and 3 bases from J, with 10 bases between. The CDR3 sequence is 15 residues long.

This clonotype occurred many times. The chain has TRBV4-3 and TRBJ2-2; 7 bases line up with TRBD1. Germline V lookup: CDR1 LGHNA, CDR2 YSLEER. V lost 2 bases and J lost 9; bases outside the gene matches: 6. The CDR3 sequence is 14 residues long. The CDR3 nucleotides are TGCGCCAGCAGCCAACCGGACAGGACCCGGGAGCTGTTTTTT. Translation: CASSQPDRTRELFF.

This clonotype was recorded many times. A much larger clone is a single base away; this may be a read error. This chain uses TRBV6-1 with TRBJ2-7, with 10 bases identical to TRBD2. From germline, CDR1 is MNHNS and CDR2 SASEGT. The J segment lost 2 bases and the V segment lost 7 bases, leaving 2 bases of the junction unmatched. The CDR3 consists of 13 residues. Here the CDR3 DNA reads TGTGCCAGCAACCTAGCGGGAGCCTACGAGCAGTACTTC. Its protein product is CASNLAGAYEQYF.

This clonotype was counted at least ten times. At one of its ends the junction is not consistent with the germline gene, which may arise from a read error. This chain connects TRBV15 to TRBJ2-2; a possible D gene is TRBD2 (5 bases). From germline, CDR1 is LNHNV and CDR2 YYDKDF (reference sequence). This CDR3 comprises 16 residues. The CDR3 protein is CATSGNSLGQTGELSF. In DNA, the CDR3 is TGTGCCACCAGCGGAAATAGCTTAGGCCAGACCGGGGAGCTGTCTTTT.

This sequence joins TRBV3-1 and TRBJ1-2; TRBD1 matches 9 bases. Trimming removed 4 bases from V and 6 bases from J; junction bases left unmatched: 3. There are 13 residues in the CDR3. Germline CDR1 LGHDT, CDR2 YNNKEL (reference sequence). The CDR3 loop is CASSRTGEDGYTF. CDR3 DNA sequence: TGTGCCAGCAGCCGGACAGGGGAGGATGGCTACACCTTC.

There are a few counts of this clonotype. The chain carries TRBV12-3 or TRBV12-4 and TRBJ1-5; unclear D gene. V was trimmed by 4 bases and J by 3 bases, leaving 16 bases between them. The CDR3 covers 16 residues. CDR3 loop: CASSYSGQRYNQPQHF. The CDR3 DNA is TGTGCCAGCAGTTACTCGGGTCAGAGATACAATCAGCCCCAGCATTTT.

This clonotype came up many times. The V and J genes are TRBV28 and TRBJ2-7; D call uncertain. CDR3 length: 13 residues. Germline values: CDR1 MDHEN, CDR2 SYDVKM. Trimming left V 4 bases short and J 2 bases short, with 9 bases between. CDR3 in DNA: TGTGCCAGCAGTTCCAACTATCCCTACGAGCAGTACTTC. Translating it yields CASSSNYPYEQYF.

This clonotype was seen repeatedly, ten times or more. The chain combines TRBV28 with TRBJ1-1, with TRBD1 identical over 10 bases. The CDR3 contains 16 residues. Germline CDR1 and CDR2: MDHEN and SYDVKM. With V trimmed by 5 bases and J by 7 bases, 13 bases remained unmatched. The CDR3, as DNA: TGTGCCAGCAGTCCCTCGGACAGGGGGTTATACGGTGAAGCTTTCTTT. Translated, it gives CASSPSDRGLYGEAFF.

In its sample, this clonotype was seen many times. The chain uses TRBV6-2 or TRBV6-3 and TRBJ1-5; 7 bases line up with TRBD1. CDR1 MNHEY and CDR2 SVGEGT come from the germline V gene. Germline trimming cut 7 bases from V and 5 bases from J; bases unmatched to any gene: 11. This CDR3 has 15 residues. This CDR3 reads CASKPTDRPYQPQHF. For the CDR3, the DNA is TGTGCCAGCAAGCCGACGGACAGGCCTTATCAGCCCCAGCATTTT.

This clonotype showed up many times. Mismatch with germline at one junction end may stem from a read error. This rearrangement joins TRBV24-1 to TRBJ1-5; TRBD1 matches at 10 bases. The CDR3 covers 14 residues. CDR1 is KGHDR and CDR2 is SFDVKD in the germline V gene. The CDR3 spells CAASGQGGNQPQHF. The CDR3 bases are TGTGCCGCCAGTGGACAGGGGGGAAATCAGCCCCAGCATTTT.

This clonotype was observed at least ten times. The rearrangement joins TRBV6-5 to TRBJ2-6, with TRBD1 as a possible D gene (6 bases). The CDR3 consists of 16 residues. Germline assignment: CDR1 MNHEY and CDR2 SVGAGI. V was pared by 8 bases and J by 4 bases, with 18 bases between. In DNA form, the CDR3 reads TGTGCCAGCCTAACCCCCAGGGGTTCGGGGGCCAACGTCCTGACTTTC. Residues: CASLTPRGSGANVLTF.

This chain connects TRBV27 to TRBJ2-5, with D uncertain. V lost 7 bases and J 0 bases, leaving 6 bases between the germline ends. The germline V gene encodes CDR1 MNHEY and CDR2 SMNVEV (reference sequence). The CDR3 consists of 12 residues. The CDR3 sequence: CASKAYQETQYF. The DNA of the CDR3 is TGTGCCAGCAAGGCATACCAAGAGACCCAGTACTTC.

This clonotype was picked up many times. This rearrangement joins TRBV6-1 to TRBJ2-7; the D gene is possibly TRBD2 (5 bases). The V and J ends lost 4 bases and 2 bases respectively, with 9 bases between them. Germline CDR1 is MNHNS and CDR2 is SASEGT. The CDR3 length is 13 residues. CDR3 loop: CASSVNGAYEQYF. The CDR3 DNA sequence: TGTGCCAGCAGTGTCAACGGGGCCTACGAGCAGTACTTC.

This clonotype appeared a few times. A much larger clone lies one base from this, so it may be a read error. The V gene is TRBV19, the J gene TRBJ1-2, with 8 bases identical to TRBD1. The germline CDR1 and CDR2 sequences are LNHDA and SQIVND (reference sequence). The CDR3 sequence is 16 residues long. The CDR3 nucleotides read TGTGCCAGTAGTATAGACGGACAGGGCCGGAACTATGGCCACACCTTC. It is translated as CASSIDGQGRNYGHTF.